The clone carrying this T cell receptor (beta chain) occurred many times. Its matching antigen is unknown. Germline is not matched at one junction end, which may reflect a read error. This sample was included in a study of T cells after yellow fever vaccination. Study overall: Preparation used SMART-Seq v4 Ultra Low Input for the low-cell-number fractions.

TCRdb itself ran the 5' RACE reads through MiXCR, one entry per CDR3 protein. The sample carries a few hundred thousand distinct CDR3 sequences, roughly 8.7% recorded once. Per the germline V gene, CDR1 is DFQATT and CDR2 is SNEGSKA (reference sequence). This CDR3 comprises 12 residues. Study-level points and caveats: Post-booster samples contained most primary-vaccination clones (roughly 96% CD4, around 90% CD8). Just a small share of clonotypes turned up in the CD4 compartment as well as the CD8 compartment.

The V and J genes are TRBV20-1 and TRBJ1-1, with unresolved D. The clonotype originates from a man between 18 and 35 years old who received the YFV17D yellow fever vaccine. The material was PBMCs, obtained on the day of the first yellow fever vaccination. Written as DNA, the CDR3 is TGCAGTGCCAGAGTCTTAAGTTCTGAAGCTTTCTTT. Translated: CSARVLSSEAFF.